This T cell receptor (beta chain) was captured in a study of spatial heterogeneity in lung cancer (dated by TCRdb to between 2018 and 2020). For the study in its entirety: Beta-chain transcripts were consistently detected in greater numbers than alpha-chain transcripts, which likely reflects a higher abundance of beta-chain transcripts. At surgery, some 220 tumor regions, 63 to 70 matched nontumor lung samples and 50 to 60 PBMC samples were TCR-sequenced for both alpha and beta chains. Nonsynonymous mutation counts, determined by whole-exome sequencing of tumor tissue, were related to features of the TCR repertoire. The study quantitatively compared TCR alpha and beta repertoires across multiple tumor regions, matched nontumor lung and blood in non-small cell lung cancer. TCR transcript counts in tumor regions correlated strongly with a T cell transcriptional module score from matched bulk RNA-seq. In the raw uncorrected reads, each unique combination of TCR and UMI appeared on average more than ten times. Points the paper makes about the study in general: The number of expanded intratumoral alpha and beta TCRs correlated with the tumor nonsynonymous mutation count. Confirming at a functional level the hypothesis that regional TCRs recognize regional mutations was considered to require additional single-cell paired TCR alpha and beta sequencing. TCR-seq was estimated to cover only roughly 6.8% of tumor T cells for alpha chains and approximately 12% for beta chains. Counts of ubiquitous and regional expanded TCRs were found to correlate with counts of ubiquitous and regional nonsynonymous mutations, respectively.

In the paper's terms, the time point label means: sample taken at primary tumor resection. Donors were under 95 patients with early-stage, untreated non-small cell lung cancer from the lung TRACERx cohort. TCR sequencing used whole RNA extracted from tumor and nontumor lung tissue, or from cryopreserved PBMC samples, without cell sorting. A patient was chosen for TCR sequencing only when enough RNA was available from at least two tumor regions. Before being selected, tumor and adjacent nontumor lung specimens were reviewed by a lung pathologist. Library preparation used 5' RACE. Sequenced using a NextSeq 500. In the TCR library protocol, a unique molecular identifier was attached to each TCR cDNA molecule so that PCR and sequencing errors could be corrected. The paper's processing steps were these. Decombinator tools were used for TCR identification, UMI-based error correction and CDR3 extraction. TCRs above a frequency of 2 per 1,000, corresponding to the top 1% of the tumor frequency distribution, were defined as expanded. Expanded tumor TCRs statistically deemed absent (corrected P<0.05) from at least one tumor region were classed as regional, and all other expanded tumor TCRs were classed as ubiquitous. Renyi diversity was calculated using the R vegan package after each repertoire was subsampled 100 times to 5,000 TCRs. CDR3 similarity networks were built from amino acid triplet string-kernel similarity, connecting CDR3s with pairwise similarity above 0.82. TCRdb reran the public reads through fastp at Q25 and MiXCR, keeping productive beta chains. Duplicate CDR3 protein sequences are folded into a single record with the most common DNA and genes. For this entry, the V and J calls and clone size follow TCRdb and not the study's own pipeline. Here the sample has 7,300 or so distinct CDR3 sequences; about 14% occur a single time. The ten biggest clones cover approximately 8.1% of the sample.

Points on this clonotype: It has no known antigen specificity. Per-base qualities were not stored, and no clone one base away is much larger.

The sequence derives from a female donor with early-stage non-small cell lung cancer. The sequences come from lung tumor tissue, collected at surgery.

The CDR3 has the sequence CASSQHRGGQPQHF. The base sequence is TGTGCCAGCAGTCAACACAGGGGTGGCCAGCCCCAGCATTTT. This chain is built from TRBV12-3 or TRBV12-4 and TRBJ1-5; 7 bases in the middle match TRBD1. Reading from cysteine to phenylalanine, the CDR3 counts 14 amino acids. Just CDR3 DNA is preserved here, 42 bases in frame from base 1. The V end gives up 5 bases and the J end 7 bases, leaving 8 bases in the junction not matched to a gene.